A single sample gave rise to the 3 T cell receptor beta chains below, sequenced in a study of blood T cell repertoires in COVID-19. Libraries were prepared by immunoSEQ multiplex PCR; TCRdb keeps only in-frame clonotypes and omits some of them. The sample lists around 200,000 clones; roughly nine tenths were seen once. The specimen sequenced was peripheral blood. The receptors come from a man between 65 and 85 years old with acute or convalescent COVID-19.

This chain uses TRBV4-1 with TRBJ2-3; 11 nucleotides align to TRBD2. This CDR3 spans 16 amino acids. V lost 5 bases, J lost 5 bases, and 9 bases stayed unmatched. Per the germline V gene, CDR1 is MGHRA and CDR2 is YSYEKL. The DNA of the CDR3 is TGCGCCAGCAGCTTTCAATCTAGCGGGGGGTTAGATACGCAGTATTTT. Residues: CASSFQSSGGLDTQYF.

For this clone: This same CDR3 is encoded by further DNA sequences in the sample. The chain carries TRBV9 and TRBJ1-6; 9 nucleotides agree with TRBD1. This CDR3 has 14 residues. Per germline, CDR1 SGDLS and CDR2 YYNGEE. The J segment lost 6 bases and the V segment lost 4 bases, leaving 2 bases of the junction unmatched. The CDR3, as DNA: TGTGCCAGCAGCTTGGGACAGGGTAATTCACCCCTCCACTTT. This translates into CASSLGQGNSPLHF.

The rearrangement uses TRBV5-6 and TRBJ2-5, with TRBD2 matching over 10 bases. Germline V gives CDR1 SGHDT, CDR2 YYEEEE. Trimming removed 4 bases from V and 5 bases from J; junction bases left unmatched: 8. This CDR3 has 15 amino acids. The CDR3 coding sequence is TGTGCCAGCAGCGGGTTAGCGGGGGGAGAGGAGACCCAGTACTTC. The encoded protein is CASSGLAGGEETQYF.